Listed below are T cell receptor beta chains from one sample, sequenced in a study of spatial heterogeneity in lung cancer. TCRdb ran MiXCR on the 5' RACE reads and lists one entry per CDR3 protein. This table has some 3,000 distinct CDR3 sequences, over 3.5% appearing once. Here the sequenced sample was normal lung tissue next to the tumor, taken at surgery. All receptors derive from a male donor with early-stage non-small cell lung cancer. CDR3s include the opening cysteine and the closing phenylalanine or tryptophan. Each record gives: CDR3 length, J gene, V gene, D gene, clone size, CDR3 DNA, CDR3 protein. The D gene is left open where the match is weak. Not all rows give a size; the values are once, few, many and, for expanded clones, a class.

len: 13; j_gene: TRBJ2-7; v_gene: TRBV28; d_gene: NA; abundance: medium-sized; CDR3nt: TGTGCCAGCAGTTCCTCGGGAACTATTGAGCAGTACTTC; CDR3aa: CASSSSGTIEQYF
len: 14; j_gene: TRBJ1-5; v_gene: TRBV28; d_gene: NA; abundance: medium-sized; CDR3nt: TGTGCCAGCAACTGGGGGATGGCGGGTCAGCCCCAGCATTTT; CDR3aa: CASNWGMAGQPQHF
len: 15; j_gene: TRBJ2-2; v_gene: TRBV11-1; d_gene: NA; abundance: many; CDR3nt: TGTGCCAGCAGCCTCGGGGCAGCCGACGGCGGGGAGCTGTTTTTT; CDR3aa: CASSLGAADGGELFF
len: 16; j_gene: TRBJ2-5; v_gene: TRBV20-1; d_gene: NA; abundance: NA; CDR3nt: TGCAGTGCTGGGGACAGGCCCACTAGCGGACAAGAGACCCAGTACTTC; CDR3aa: CSAGDRPTSGQETQYF
len: 16; j_gene: TRBJ2-3; v_gene: TRBV7-3; d_gene: TRBD2; abundance: medium-sized; CDR3nt: TGTGCCAGCAGCTTAATTGGACTAGCGGGAGGAGATACGCAGTATTTT; CDR3aa: CASSLIGLAGGDTQYF
len: 14; j_gene: TRBJ1-5; v_gene: TRBV10-3; d_gene: TRBD1; abundance: medium-sized; CDR3nt: TGTGCCATCAGGGAGGACAGGGAGAATCAGCCCCAGCATTTT; CDR3aa: CAIREDRENQPQHF
len: 14; j_gene: TRBJ2-3; v_gene: TRBV6-6; d_gene: NA; abundance: medium-sized; CDR3nt: TGTGCCAGCAGTTACCGGGGTAGCACAGATACGCAGTATTTT; CDR3aa: CASSYRGSTDTQYF
len: 15; j_gene: TRBJ2-7; v_gene: TRBV20-1; d_gene: NA; abundance: NA; CDR3nt: TGCAGTGCTAGAGGAGGGGCGGTAGGAACCTACGAGCAGTACTTC; CDR3aa: CSARGGAVGTYEQYF
len: 14; j_gene: TRBJ2-3; v_gene: TRBV2; d_gene: NA; abundance: many; CDR3nt: TGTGCCAGCAGGAGCCGAGTGGGGACAGATACGCAGTATTTT; CDR3aa: CASRSRVGTDTQYF
len: 11; j_gene: TRBJ2-1; v_gene: TRBV10-3; d_gene: NA; abundance: medium-sized; CDR3nt: TGTGCCATCAGTTCCGCCAATGAGCAGTTCTTC; CDR3aa: CAISSANEQFF
len: 15; j_gene: TRBJ2-1; v_gene: TRBV15; d_gene: NA; abundance: many; CDR3nt: TGTGCCACCAGCAATCGGCAGAGCTCCTACAATGAGCAGTTCTTC; CDR3aa: CATSNRQSSYNEQFF
len: 13; j_gene: TRBJ2-1; v_gene: TRBV11-3; d_gene: NA; abundance: many; CDR3nt: TGTGCCAGCAGCTTAGATCTTGTGGGGGCTCAGTTCTTC; CDR3aa: CASSLDLVGAQFF
len: 16; j_gene: TRBJ2-3; v_gene: TRBV20-1; d_gene: TRBD1; abundance: medium-sized; CDR3nt: TGCAGTGCTAAACTTACAGGGGGTCCTAGCACAGATACGCAGTATTTT; CDR3aa: CSAKLTGGPSTDTQYF
len: 12; j_gene: TRBJ2-5; v_gene: TRBV29-1; d_gene: NA; abundance: many; CDR3nt: TGCAGCGCCTCCTTGGGCCAAGAGACCCAGTACTTC; CDR3aa: CSASLGQETQYF
len: 13; j_gene: TRBJ2-1; v_gene: TRBV5-1; d_gene: NA; abundance: medium-sized; CDR3nt: TGCGCCAGCAGCTTGCCTCCTGAGATCCAGCAGTTCTTC; CDR3aa: CASSLPPEIQQFF
len: 15; j_gene: TRBJ1-2; v_gene: TRBV7-9; d_gene: NA; abundance: medium-sized; CDR3nt: TGTGCCAGCAGCTTAGCGGAGACAGCTAACTATGGCTACACCTTC; CDR3aa: CASSLAETANYGYTF
len: 13; j_gene: TRBJ2-3; v_gene: TRBV5-8; d_gene: NA; abundance: NA; CDR3nt: TGTGCCAGCATCGGGGGCCTCACAGATACGCAGTATTTT; CDR3aa: CASIGGLTDTQYF
len: 17; j_gene: TRBJ2-2; v_gene: TRBV3-1; d_gene: NA; abundance: medium-sized; CDR3nt: TGTGCCAGCAGCCAAGCGGGGGGCAGATCGAACACCGGGGAGCTGTTTTTT; CDR3aa: CASSQAGGRSNTGELFF
len: 16; j_gene: TRBJ2-2; v_gene: TRBV10-1; d_gene: NA; abundance: many; CDR3nt: TGCGCCAGCAAGACCTGTGATGGGGCGGGGACCGGGGAGCTGTTTTTT; CDR3aa: CASKTCDGAGTGELFF
len: 17; j_gene: TRBJ2-3; v_gene: TRBV7-3; d_gene: TRBD2; abundance: medium-sized; CDR3nt: TGTGCCAGCAGCCCGGGACTAGAGAAGTCTAGCACAGATACGCAGTATTTT; CDR3aa: CASSPGLEKSSTDTQYF
len: 15; j_gene: TRBJ2-3; v_gene: TRBV20-1; d_gene: NA; abundance: large; CDR3nt: TGCAGTGCTAGAGATCGAGAGTTTAGCACAGATACGCAGTATTTT; CDR3aa: CSARDREFSTDTQYF
len: 15; j_gene: TRBJ1-5; v_gene: TRBV6-6; d_gene: NA; abundance: medium-sized; CDR3nt: TGTGCCAGCAGTACCGGGGAGGGCGGAGGTCAGCCCCAGCATTTT; CDR3aa: CASSTGEGGGQPQHF
len: 14; j_gene: TRBJ2-5; v_gene: TRBV12-3/TRBV12-4; d_gene: NA; abundance: NA; CDR3nt: TGTGCCAGCAGTCCCGGGGAGGACGGTCTGACCCAGTACTTC; CDR3aa: CASSPGEDGLTQYF
len: 14; j_gene: TRBJ1-4; v_gene: TRBV28; d_gene: NA; abundance: medium-sized; CDR3nt: TGTGCCAGCAGTTTAGTCGGGGGTTACGGAAAACTGTTTTTT; CDR3aa: CASSLVGGYGKLFF
len: 16; j_gene: TRBJ2-3; v_gene: TRBV6-5; d_gene: TRBD1; abundance: NA; CDR3nt: TGTGCCAGCAGGCCGGGACAGGGATTTTTCACAGATACGCAGTATTTT; CDR3aa: CASRPGQGFFTDTQYF
len: 12; j_gene: TRBJ2-7; v_gene: TRBV6-5; d_gene: TRBD2; abundance: NA; CDR3nt: TGTGCCAGCAGTGCGACTAGCGGGAAAGAGTACTTC; CDR3aa: CASSATSGKEYF
len: 15; j_gene: TRBJ2-1; v_gene: TRBV6-6; d_gene: TRBD2; abundance: medium-sized; CDR3nt: TGTGCCAGCAGTTCCAGCGGGGGCTCCTACAATGAGCAGTTCTTC; CDR3aa: CASSSSGGSYNEQFF
len: 14; j_gene: TRBJ1-1; v_gene: TRBV4-2; d_gene: NA; abundance: many; CDR3nt: TGTGCCAGCAGCCATCTGGACAGGAACACTGAAGCTTTCTTT; CDR3aa: CASSHLDRNTEAFF
len: 14; j_gene: TRBJ2-1; v_gene: TRBV7-2; d_gene: TRBD2; abundance: many; CDR3nt: TGTGCCAGCAGCCCCGGACTAGCGGGGGGCCCTGGGTTCTTC; CDR3aa: CASSPGLAGGPGFF
len: 15; j_gene: TRBJ2-2; v_gene: TRBV28; d_gene: NA; abundance: medium-sized; CDR3nt: TGTGCCAGCAGTTTGAGGACTTTTAACACCGGGGAGCTGTTTTTT; CDR3aa: CASSLRTFNTGELFF
len: 15; j_gene: TRBJ1-6; v_gene: TRBV20-1; d_gene: TRBD1; abundance: medium-sized; CDR3nt: TGCAGTGCTAGAGATCGTCGCAGGGGGGATTCACCCCTCCACTTT; CDR3aa: CSARDRRRGDSPLHF
len: 15; j_gene: TRBJ2-7; v_gene: TRBV7-2; d_gene: TRBD1; abundance: many; CDR3nt: TGTGCCAGCAGCTTAGCAGGACAGGGGGCCCACGAGCAGTACTTC; CDR3aa: CASSLAGQGAHEQYF
len: 15; j_gene: TRBJ2-7; v_gene: TRBV28; d_gene: NA; abundance: medium-sized; CDR3nt: TGTGCCAGCAGTAGTGAGCCAGGCGGGAACTACGAGCAGTACTTC; CDR3aa: CASSSEPGGNYEQYF
len: 15; j_gene: TRBJ2-3; v_gene: TRBV7-2; d_gene: NA; abundance: many; CDR3nt: TGTGCCAGCAGCCATCTAACCCCCCACACAGATACGCAGTATTTT; CDR3aa: CASSHLTPHTDTQYF
len: 15; j_gene: TRBJ2-7; v_gene: TRBV20-1; d_gene: TRBD1; abundance: NA; CDR3nt: TGCGGTGCTAGAGATGCCGGACAGGGTTCCTACGAGCAGTACTTC; CDR3aa: CGARDAGQGSYEQYF
len: 14; j_gene: TRBJ2-2; v_gene: TRBV2; d_gene: NA; abundance: medium-sized; CDR3nt: TGTGCCAGCATAAGAAACTCTAACACCGGGGAGCTGTTTTTT; CDR3aa: CASIRNSNTGELFF
len: 12; j_gene: TRBJ1-5; v_gene: TRBV28; d_gene: NA; abundance: medium-sized; CDR3nt: TGTGCCAGCAGTTTACCCCGGGGGCCCCAGCATTTT; CDR3aa: CASSLPRGPQHF
len: 16; j_gene: TRBJ1-2; v_gene: TRBV4-2; d_gene: NA; abundance: many; CDR3nt: TGTGCCAGCAGCCCCGAGGCGAGGGCATCTAACTATGGCTACACCTTC; CDR3aa: CASSPEARASNYGYTF
len: 12; j_gene: TRBJ1-5; v_gene: TRBV2; d_gene: NA; abundance: many; CDR3nt: TGTGCCAGCAGCCTTCAACACGTGCCCCAGCATTTT; CDR3aa: CASSLQHVPQHF
len: 14; j_gene: TRBJ2-5; v_gene: TRBV5-6; d_gene: TRBD1; abundance: medium-sized; CDR3nt: TGTGCCAGCAGCTTGGCAGGGGGACAAGAGACCCAGTACTTC; CDR3aa: CASSLAGGQETQYF